The 18 T cell receptor beta chains below all came from one sample that was sequenced in a study of post-analysis software for immune sequencing data. Broader study findings: Several TRBV segments, TRBV5-6, TRBV5-1 and TRBV20-1 among them, were found more frequent in patients than controls.

Their antigens remain unidentified. The TCR beta cDNA libraries carried unique molecular identifiers. TCRdb re-called the PCR reads with MiXCR, one entry per CDR3 protein. The data contain hundreds of thousands of distinct CDR3 sequences, approximately 60% of them singletons. Sample: blood. The receptors stem from a girl aged 2 to 9 with multiple sclerosis.

J is TRBJ1-2 and V is TRBV12-3 or TRBV12-4; a possible D gene is TRBD1 (5 bases). Trimming stripped 10 bases from V and 7 bases from J, with 19 bases between. The CDR3 has 13 amino acids. The CDR3 region is CAIIPIRGSGYTF. The CDR3 nucleotides are TGTGCCATCATTCCCATTAGGGGTAGTGGCTACACCTTC.

The chain is built from TRBV6-1 and TRBJ1-2; D might be TRBD1 (6 bases). From germline, CDR1 is MNHNS and CDR2 SASEGT. The CDR3 totals 14 residues. V was shortened by 5 bases and J by 2 bases, with 12 bases between the two germline ends. CDR3 protein: CASSRVGGNYGYTF. DNA of the CDR3: TGTGCCAGCAGTCGGGTAGGGGGAAACTATGGCTACACCTTC.

The chain recombines TRBV20-1 with TRBJ1-5; no clear D. The CDR3 spans 14 residues. Deletions cut 5 bases from V and 3 bases from J, with 14 bases between. Germline-derived CDR1 and CDR2 are DFQATT and SNEGSKA (reference sequence). This CDR3 is CSAARDTVNQPQHF. The CDR3 DNA reads TGCAGTGCTGCCCGAGACACGGTCAATCAGCCCCAGCATTTT.

The CDR3 coding sequence is TGTGCCAGCAGTTTGAACTGGAGGTGGTACGAGCAGTACTTC. Protein sequence: CASSLNWRWYEQYF. V and J are TRBV27 and TRBJ2-7; D might be TRBD2 (5 bases). The germline CDR1 and CDR2 sequences are MNHEY and SMNVEV (reference sequence). V lost 3 bases to trimming and J lost 4 bases, with 13 bases between them. The CDR3 consists of 14 residues.

The sample holds a few counts of this clonotype. This rearrangement joins TRBV6-2 or TRBV6-3 to TRBJ1-1, with 8 bases fitting TRBD1. CDR1 is MNHEY and CDR2 is SVGEGT in the germline V gene. The CDR3 extends over 12 amino acids. With 10 bases clipped from V and 6 bases from J, the junction kept 7 bases outside the gene matches. CDR3: CAITDRASEAFF. The CDR3 DNA sequence: TGTGCCATTACGGACAGGGCCTCTGAAGCTTTCTTT.

The V and J genes are TRBV7-2 and TRBJ1-1; D is ambiguous. Per the germline V gene, CDR1 is SGHTA and CDR2 is FQGNSA. Trimming stripped 1 base from V and 8 bases from J, with 8 bases between. The CDR3 runs to 12 residues. CDR3 in DNA: TGTGCCAGCAGCTTAGGGACGCCCGAAGCTTTCTTT. It encodes CASSLGTPEAFF.

The rearrangement links TRBV20-1 to TRBJ2-7, with 7 positions matching TRBD2. Near its end, the DNA agrees better with TRBJ2-5, so the J call may be wrong. The CDR3 has 15 residues. Per the germline V gene, CDR1 is DFQATT and CDR2 is SNEGSKA (reference sequence). In DNA form, the CDR3 reads TGCAGTGCTTCGCCCCCGGGAGGTCTGAGGGAGACCCAGTACTTC. This sequence encodes CSASPPGGLRETQYF.

V usage is TRBV20-1 and J usage is TRBJ2-7, with D perhaps being TRBD1 or TRBD2 (5 bases each). This CDR3 has 13 amino acids. Germline V gives CDR1 DFQATT, CDR2 SNEGSKA (reference sequence). The CDR3 protein is CNALSLDSYEQYF. For the CDR3, the DNA is TGCAATGCCCTTTCACTAGACAGCTACGAGCAGTACTTC.

The V gene is TRBV14, the J gene TRBJ2-1; a possible D gene is TRBD2 (5 bases). The CDR3 is 14 amino acids. Germline assignment: CDR1 SGHDN and CDR2 FVKESK. V was pared by 3 bases and J by 3 bases, with 9 bases between. The CDR3 protein is CASSHRTFYNEQFF. CDR3 DNA sequence: TGTGCCAGCAGCCACAGGACTTTCTACAATGAGCAGTTCTTC.

The table lists this clonotype with a few counts. The chain links TRBV4-2 to TRBJ2-5, with 7 nucleotides matching TRBD2. The V segment lost 3 bases and the J segment 3 bases; nucleotides outside the gene matches: 4. From germline, CDR1 is LGHNA and CDR2 YNFKEQ. This CDR3 region has 14 residues. The CDR3 sequence: CASSQSAGKETQYF. CDR3 sequence (DNA): TGTGCCAGCAGCCAGTCAGCGGGAAAAGAGACCCAGTACTTC.

The J gene is TRBJ2-1, the V gene TRBV29-1; D is possibly TRBD1 or TRBD2 (5 bases each). The CDR3 has 12 residues. Looked up from germline, CDR1 is SQVTM and CDR2 is ANQGSEA. V gave up 7 bases and J gave up 9 bases, with 16 bases separating them. The CDR3 region has the DNA TGCAGCGGTGGTCCAGGGACGGGTGAGCAGTTCTTC. Translated: CSGGPGTGEQFF.

This chain connects TRBV18 to TRBJ2-2; 8 nucleotides align to TRBD1. Germline V lookup: CDR1 KGHSH, CDR2 LQKENI. Trimming took 4 bases from V and 4 from J; bases not matched to a gene: 2. The CDR3 loop spans 14 amino acids. CDR3 bases: TGTGCCAGCTCACAGGGACAGGCCACCGGGGAGCTGTTTTTT. Its translation is CASSQGQATGELFF. Based on the CDR3 plus reference TRBV18 and TRBJ2-2, the full variable domain is NAGVMQNPRHLVRRRGQEARLRCSPMKGHSHVYWYRQLPEEGLKFMVYLQKENIIDESGMPKERFSAEFPKEGPSILRIQQVVRGDSAAYFCASSQGQATGELFFGEGSRLTVL.

The V call is TRBV7-2, the J call TRBJ2-3; 9 nucleotides line up with TRBD1. This CDR3 contains 16 residues. The germline CDR1 and CDR2 sequences are SGHTA and FQGNSA. After removal of 5 bases from V and 1 base from J, the junction contained 7 bases not matched to a gene. As DNA, the CDR3 is TGTGCCAGCAGCGCCTACAGGGGGCCCGGCACAGATACGCAGTATTTT. This gives the protein CASSAYRGPGTDTQYF. Combining the CDR3 with reference TRBV7-2 and TRBJ2-3 gives the whole variable domain GAGVSQSPSNKVTEKGKDVELRCDPISGHTALYWYRQSLGQGLEFLIYFQGNSAPDKSGLPSDRFSAERTGGSVSTLTIQRTQQEDSAVYLCASSAYRGPGTDTQYFGPGTRLTVL.

This clonotype was seen once. The chain uses TRBV6-5 and TRBJ2-2; 10 nucleotides line up with TRBD1. Germline CDR1 reads MNHEY; CDR2 reads SVGAGI. The CDR3 totals 16 residues. V shed 7 bases and J 8 bases; nucleotides not matched to a gene: 13. CDR3 amino acids: CASTTRAGQGTGELFF. CDR3 bases: TGTGCCAGCACCACACGAGCGGGACAGGGGACTGGGGAGCTGTTTTTT.

A few counts support this clonotype. The gene calls are TRBV13 and TRBJ2-7; D unclear. Germline V gene lookup returns CDR1 PRHDT and CDR2 FYEKMQ (reference sequence). The V end was cut by 5 bases, the J end by 7 bases, with 12 bases between. The CDR3 sequence is 12 residues long. For the CDR3, the DNA is TGTGCCAGCAGCCCCCCAATTGGGGAGCAGTACTTC. Protein product: CASSPPIGEQYF.

J is TRBJ1-4 and V is TRBV27; D gene unclear. Germline V gene lookup returns CDR1 MNHEY and CDR2 SMNVEV (reference sequence). V shed 1 base and J shed 5 bases, with 20 bases lying between them. This CDR3 is 18 amino acids long. CDR3 loop: CASSLYPQPGHENEKLFF. The CDR3 nucleotides are TGTGCCAGCAGTTTATATCCCCAACCCGGGCACGAGAATGAAAAACTGTTTTTT.

The chain combines TRBV10-1 with TRBJ2-7; 7 nucleotides match TRBD2. CDR3 length equals 14 residues. Looked up from germline, CDR1 is WNHNN and CDR2 is SYGVQD (reference sequence). V was pared by 0 bases and J by 5 bases, with 4 bases of the junction left unmatched. CDR3 nucleotide sequence: TGCGCCAGCAGTGAGTCGGGGAGGGCCCACGAGCAGTACTTC. Its protein is CASSESGRAHEQYF.

The V gene is TRBV4-1, the J gene TRBJ2-7, with 9 nucleotides matching TRBD1. The CDR3 has 14 amino acids. The V gene end was trimmed by 1 base and the J gene end by 5 bases; junction bases not matched to a gene: 3. From germline, CDR1 is MGHRA and CDR2 YSYEKL. The CDR3 loop is CASSQGDRGNEQYF. As DNA, the CDR3 is TGCGCCAGCAGCCAAGGAGACAGGGGGAACGAGCAGTACTTC.